One sample yielded the 26 T cell receptor beta chains listed below, sequenced in a study of cytomegalovirus exposure and HLA in healthy donors. PCR primers comprised 60 Vbeta and 13 Jbeta primers. Clones were sequenced by immunoSEQ multiplex PCR, and TCRdb holds only the in-frame ones, with some missing. The sample shows 110,000 to 150,000 clones, around a tenth of them seen only once. Sequencing was performed on PBMCs. Source of these receptors: a male donor in good health and CMV-seronegative.

The J gene is TRBJ1-1, the V gene TRBV27; D gene ambiguous. V was clipped by 6 bases and J by 10 bases, with 12 bases between them. Germline CDR1 and CDR2: MNHEY and SMNVEV (reference sequence). CDR3 length: 11 residues. The CDR3 loop reads CASSVTGIAFF. The CDR3 DNA is TGTGCCAGCAGCGTTACGGGTATAGCTTTCTTT.

The V call is TRBV19, the J call TRBJ2-5; 8 bases line up with TRBD1. CDR1 is LNHDA and CDR2 is SQIVND in the germline V gene (reference sequence). The CDR3 consists of 15 residues. V shed 5 bases, J shed 2 bases, and the junction held 7 bases outside the gene matches. CDR3 loop: CASSSWDRRQETQYF. CDR3 DNA: TGTGCCAGTAGTTCCTGGGACAGGCGGCAAGAGACCCAGTACTTC.

The V call is TRBV19, the J call TRBJ1-3; D is perhaps TRBD1 (6 bases). The germline CDR1 and CDR2 sequences are LNHDA and SQIVND (reference sequence). V was clipped by 9 bases and J by 0 bases, with 12 bases between them. The CDR3 is made up of 14 amino acids. The DNA of the CDR3 is TGTGCCAGCACACAGGGCGACTCTGGAAACACCATATATTTT. Protein product: CASTQGDSGNTIYF.

The CDR3 reads CASSQDRGGSTDTQYF. Written as DNA, the CDR3 is TGTGCCAGCAGCCAAGATCGGGGAGGTAGCACAGATACGCAGTATTTT. The rearrangement joins TRBV14 to TRBJ2-3; D may be TRBD2 (6 bases). This CDR3 is 16 amino acids long. V was trimmed by 0 bases and J by 0 bases, leaving 10 bases between them. CDR1 SGHDN and CDR2 FVKESK come from the germline V gene.

The V and J genes are TRBV6-1 and TRBJ2-1; D uncertain. Germline CDR1 reads MNHNS; CDR2 reads SASEGT. With 7 bases removed from V and 3 bases from J, the gap between germline ends came to 13 bases. This CDR3 is 14 amino acids long. CDR3 DNA: TGTGCCAGCACGCTAGTTAGCTACTACAATGAGCAGTTCTTC. Residues: CASTLVSYYNEQFF.

This clone was picked up a small number of times. The chain couples TRBV30 to TRBJ1-1; no clear D. CDR1 is GTSNPN and CDR2 is SVGIG in the germline V gene (reference sequence). V was shortened by 0 bases and J by 8 bases, with 10 bases between the two germline ends. The CDR3 runs to 12 residues. CDR3 sequence: CAWSVESHEAFF. DNA for the CDR3: TGTGCCTGGAGTGTAGAGTCCCACGAAGCTTTCTTT.

Remarks on this clone: A junction end diverges from the germline sequence, so it may reflect a read error. Other DNA sequences within the sample encode an identical CDR3. V gene TRBV5-1 combines with J gene TRBJ1-1; TRBD1 matches 10 bases. From germline, CDR1 is SGHRS and CDR2 YFSETQ. The CDR3 length is 16 residues. The CDR3 nucleotides are TGCGCCAGCAGCTCCGGGACAGGGGCGTCGAGTACTGAGGCTTTCTTT. It is translated as CASSSGTGASSTEAFF.

The gene calls are TRBV4-1 and TRBJ2-7; 15 bases are a match to TRBD2. V was clipped by 4 bases and J by 10 bases; unmatched bases: 14. The CDR3 contains 17 residues. Germline values: CDR1 MGHRA, CDR2 YSYEKL. This CDR3 reads CASSLLGGLAGGIEQYF. In nucleotides, the CDR3 is TGCGCCAGCAGCCTACTGGGGGGACTAGCGGGAGGAATAGAACAGTACTTC.

This clone appeared a few times. J is TRBJ1-3 and V is TRBV13, with D perhaps matching TRBD1 (5 bases). The CDR3 spans 14 residues. Germline values: CDR1 PRHDT, CDR2 FYEKMQ (reference sequence). Trimming shortened V by 5 bases and J by 2 bases, and 10 bases separated the two germline ends. In DNA form, the CDR3 reads TGTGCCAGCAGCAATGCCAGGGCTGGAAACACCATATATTTT. This translates into CASSNARAGNTIYF.

The sample holds a few counts of this clone. V and J are TRBV10-3 and TRBJ2-2; D might be TRBD1 (6 bases). With 5 bases removed from V and 0 bases from J, the gap between germline ends came to 13 bases. The CDR3 consists of 16 residues. CDR1 is ENHRY and CDR2 is SYGVKD in the germline V gene. The CDR3 DNA reads as TGTGCCATCAGTACCATGACAGGTCCGAACACCGGGGAGCTGTTTTTT. Translation gives CAISTMTGPNTGELFF.

This chain joins TRBV7-2 and TRBJ1-4; D is undetermined. Deletions cut 2 bases from V and 7 bases from J, with 14 bases between. The germline CDR1 and CDR2 sequences are SGHTA and FQGNSA. The CDR3 contains 15 residues. The CDR3 loop is CASSLTGIWSEKLFF. The CDR3 region has the DNA TGTGCCAGCAGCTTAACGGGAATTTGGAGTGAAAAACTGTTTTTT. Using reference TRBV7-2 and TRBJ1-4 for the parts outside the CDR3, the full variable domain is GAGVSQSPSNKVTEKGKDVELRCDPISGHTALYWYRQSLGQGLEFLIYFQGNSAPDKSGLPSDRFSAERTGGSVSTLTIQRTQQEDSAVYLCASSLTGIWSEKLFFGSGTQLSVL.

This clone was seen a few times. CDR3 in DNA: TGCGCCAGCAGCTTGGGGGAGACAGGGCTAGGTGAGCAGTTCTTC. This sequence encodes CASSLGETGLGEQFF. This chain connects TRBV5-1 to TRBJ2-1, with 7 positions matching TRBD1. V lost 0 bases to trimming and J lost 9 bases; unmatched junction nucleotides: 9. CDR3 size: 15 residues. In germline, CDR1 is SGHRS, CDR2 YFSETQ.

Only a few counts were recorded for this clone. V usage is TRBV7-3 and J usage is TRBJ1-2; tentatively, D is TRBD1 (5 bases). CDR1 and CDR2 from the germline V gene are SGHTA and FQGTGA. CDR3 size: 16 residues. V was shortened by 1 base and J by 2 bases, with 14 bases between the two germline ends. The CDR3 is CASSLIGGGGNYGYTF. In nucleotides, the CDR3 is TGTGCCAGCAGCTTAATTGGGGGTGGGGGGAACTATGGCTACACCTTC.

In nucleotides, the CDR3 is TGTGCCAGCAGCAAAGGGACAGGCGATTTGGACTATGGCTACACCTTC. Amino acids: CASSKGTGDLDYGYTF. The genes are TRBV21-1 and TRBJ1-2; the table gives TRBD1 as D, unverified against the DNA. TRBV21-1 is listed as a pseudogene. This CDR3 has 16 residues.

There are a few counts of this clone. CDR3 sequence reads: CSALTASYEQYF. The DNA of the CDR3 is TGCAGCGCCCTGACAGCCTCCTACGAGCAGTACTTC. The chain uses TRBV29-1 and TRBJ2-5; a weak D match, TRBD1 (5 bases). The J call may not be correct, given that the DNA end is closer to TRBJ2-7. The CDR3 extends over 12 amino acids. Germline CDR1 and CDR2: SQVTM and ANQGSEA.

This clone was observed a few times. This rearrangement joins TRBV11-2 to TRBJ1-5, with D maybe TRBD1 (5 bases). Between the trimmed V and J ends, which lost 3 bases and 6 bases, there was a span of 6 bases. The CDR3 has 12 amino acids. The germline V gene encodes CDR1 SGHAT and CDR2 FQNNGV. The CDR3 sequence is CASSFTGQPQHF. In nucleotides, the CDR3 is TGTGCCAGCAGCTTTACAGGTCAGCCCCAGCATTTT.

This clone was observed a few times. This chain links TRBV21-1 with TRBJ2-7; the table's D call, TRBD2, was not checked against the DNA. TRBV21-1 is an annotated pseudogene. The CDR3 totals 18 residues. The CDR3 nucleotides are TGTGCCAGCAGCTCAGTCCAAATACGGATAGGGAGCTCGTGCGAGCAGTACTTC. This translates into CASSSVQIRIGSSCEQYF.

Only a few counts were recorded for this clone. J is TRBJ2-1 and V is TRBV5-1, with TRBD1 matching 8 bases. The CDR3 is made up of 16 amino acids. V shed 5 bases, J shed 0 bases, and the junction held 7 bases outside the gene matches. Germline V gene data show CDR1 as SGHRS and CDR2 as YFSETQ. DNA for the CDR3: TGCGCCAGCAGGCCCCTAACAGGGGGCTCCTACAATGAGCAGTTCTTC. This codes for CASRPLTGGSYNEQFF.

The chain's CDR3 is CASRQPGQGRPEAFF. The CDR3 DNA reads as TGTGCCAGCAGACAACCGGGACAGGGGAGGCCTGAAGCTTTCTTT. The rearrangement links TRBV2 to TRBJ1-1, with 10 bases aligning to TRBD1. CDR1 is SNHLY, CDR2 FYNNEI, per germline. Losses at the gene ends were 6 bases for V and 6 bases for J; bases not matched to a gene: 10. The CDR3 is 15 residues long.

The chain has TRBV28 and TRBJ2-1, with 11 bases lining up with TRBD2. V lost 8 bases to trimming and J lost 5 bases; unmatched junction nucleotides: 8. This CDR3 is 15 amino acids long. Germline V gene sequence: CDR1 MDHEN, CDR2 SYDVKM. In DNA form, the CDR3 reads TGTGCCAGCGGAGGTACTAGCGGGAGTAACAATGAGCAGTTCTTC. It is translated as CASGGTSGSNNEQFF.

The chain combines TRBV19 with TRBJ2-7; maybe TRBD2 (6 bases). The CDR3 totals 14 residues. Germline V gene data show CDR1 as LNHDA and CDR2 as SQIVND (reference sequence). Between the trimmed V and J ends, which lost 6 bases and 5 bases, there was a span of 17 bases. DNA for the CDR3: TGTGCCAGTAGCACCGGGACTGGGTGGAACGAGCAGTACTTC. Residues: CASSTGTGWNEQYF.

This rearrangement joins TRBV19 to TRBJ2-7, with 7 bases matching TRBD1. CDR3 length equals 16 residues. V lost 1 base, J lost 5 bases, and 11 bases stayed unmatched. Germline values: CDR1 LNHDA, CDR2 SQIVND (reference sequence). The CDR3 bases are TGTGCCAGTAGTATAGGACCGGGACAGAGAATCCACGAGCAGTACTTC. It encodes CASSIGPGQRIHEQYF.

In its sample, this clone was seen a few times. V and J are TRBV10-3 and TRBJ1-2; 7 bases map to TRBD1. The V gene end was trimmed by 5 bases and the J gene end by 8 bases; junction bases not matched to a gene: 11. This CDR3 has 14 residues. Germline V gene sequence: CDR1 ENHRY, CDR2 SYGVKD. The CDR3 region is CAISPGQRQGGYTF. The CDR3, as DNA: TGTGCCATCAGTCCGGGACAGCGACAGGGAGGCTACACCTTC.

The chain combines TRBV4-1 with TRBJ2-7; maybe TRBD1 (6 bases). This CDR3 spans 15 amino acids. V was clipped by 4 bases and J by 3 bases, with 16 bases between them. Per germline, CDR1 MGHRA and CDR2 YSYEKL. CDR3 nucleotides: TGCGCCAGCAGCCTCCTACAGGGAGCATACTACGAGCAGTACTTC. Encoded protein: CASSLLQGAYYEQYF.

This clone showed up just a few times. The chain employs TRBV4-3 and TRBJ2-7, with TRBD1 matching over 7 bases. V gave up 0 bases and J gave up 4 bases; unmatched junction bases: 6. From germline, CDR1 is LGHNA and CDR2 YSLEER. This CDR3 is built from 15 residues. The CDR3 loop reads CASSQDAQGLYEQYF. The CDR3 DNA follows: TGCGCCAGCAGCCAAGACGCACAGGGGCTGTACGAGCAGTACTTC.

The chain employs TRBV13 and TRBJ1-1; 9 bases align to TRBD1. Unmatched junction bases numbered 7, after V lost 5 bases and J lost 6 bases. The CDR3 loop spans 14 amino acids. Looked up from germline, CDR1 is PRHDT and CDR2 is FYEKMQ (reference sequence). The CDR3 protein is CASSTADRGAEAFF. The CDR3 DNA follows: TGTGCCAGCAGCACCGCGGACAGGGGCGCTGAAGCTTTCTTT.